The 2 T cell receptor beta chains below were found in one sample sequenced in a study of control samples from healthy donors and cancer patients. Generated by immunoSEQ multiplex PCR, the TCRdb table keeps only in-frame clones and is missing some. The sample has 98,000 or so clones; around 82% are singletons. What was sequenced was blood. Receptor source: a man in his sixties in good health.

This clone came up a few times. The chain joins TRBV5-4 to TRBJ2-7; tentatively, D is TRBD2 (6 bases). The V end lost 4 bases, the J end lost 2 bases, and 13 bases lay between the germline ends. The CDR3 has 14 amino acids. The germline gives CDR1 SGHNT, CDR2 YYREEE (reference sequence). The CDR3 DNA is TGTGCCAGCAGCCCGGCGGGGACTGCCTACGAGCAGTACTTC. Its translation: CASSPAGTAYEQYF.

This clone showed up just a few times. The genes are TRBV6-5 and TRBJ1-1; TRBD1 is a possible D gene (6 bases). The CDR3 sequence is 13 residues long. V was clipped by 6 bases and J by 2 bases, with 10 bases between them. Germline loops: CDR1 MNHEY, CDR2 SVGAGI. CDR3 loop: CASRAGVNTEAFF. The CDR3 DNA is TGTGCCAGCAGAGCAGGGGTCAACACTGAAGCTTTCTTT.